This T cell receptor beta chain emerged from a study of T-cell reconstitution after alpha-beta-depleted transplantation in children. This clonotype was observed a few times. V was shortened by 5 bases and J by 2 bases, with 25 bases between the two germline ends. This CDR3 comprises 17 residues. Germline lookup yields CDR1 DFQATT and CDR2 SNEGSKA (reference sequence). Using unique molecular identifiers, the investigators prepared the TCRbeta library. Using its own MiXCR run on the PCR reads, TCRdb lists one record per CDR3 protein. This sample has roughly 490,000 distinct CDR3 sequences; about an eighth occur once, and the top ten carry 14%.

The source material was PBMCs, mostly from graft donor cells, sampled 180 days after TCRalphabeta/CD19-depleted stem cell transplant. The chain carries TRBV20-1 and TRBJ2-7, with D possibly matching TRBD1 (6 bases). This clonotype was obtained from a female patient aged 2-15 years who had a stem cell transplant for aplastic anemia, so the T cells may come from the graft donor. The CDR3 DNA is TGCAGTGCTCAAAGATATCCGACCGGGACACGGACCTACGAGCAGTACTTC. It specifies CSAQRYPTGTRTYEQYF.